The 9 T cell receptor beta chains below come from one sample, sequenced in a study of blood T cells in healthy people across ages. Next came a second PCR, run for roughly 7 to 12 cycles, which used a sample-barcoded 5' primer along with a J-beta primer mix. Via MiXCR, TCRdb re-called the 5' RACE reads, giving one row per CDR3 protein. Here the sample spans roughly 1.6 million distinct CDR3 sequences, about 32% being singletons. The sequenced sample was blood. These receptors originate from a woman aged 30 to 39 in good health.

V and J are TRBV6-5 and TRBJ2-2; TRBD1 is a possible D gene (7 bases). V was clipped by 6 bases and J by 1 base, with 12 bases between them. Germline V gene lookup returns CDR1 MNHEY and CDR2 SVGAGI. There are 15 residues in the CDR3. In nucleotides, the CDR3 is TGTGCCAGCAGCAGACAGGGAGGGAACACCGGGGAGCTGTTTTTT. It specifies CASSRQGGNTGELFF.

Comments on this clonotype: A junction end diverges from the germline sequence, so it may reflect a read error. The chain combines TRBV7-2 with TRBJ2-5, with 13 bases fitting TRBD2. There are 18 residues in the CDR3. CDR1 is SGHTA and CDR2 is FQGNSA in the germline V gene. CDR3: CASSLDRGTSGVQRTPYF. The CDR3 DNA follows: TGTGCCAGCAGCTTAGACCGGGGGACTAGCGGGGTTCAGCGGACCCCGTACTTC.

V is TRBV20-1 and J is TRBJ2-3; D is ambiguous. This CDR3 region has 11 residues. The germline gives CDR1 DFQATT, CDR2 SNEGSKA (reference sequence). The CDR3, as DNA: TGCAGGGCCGTGCTCGACGATACGCAGTATTTT. Translating it yields CRAVLDDTQYF.

Remarks on this clonotype: A much larger clone lies a single base off, so this may be a read error. The V gene is TRBV29-1, the J gene TRBJ1-2; tentative D call: TRBD1 (5 bases). The CDR3 loop spans 13 amino acids. Germline V lookup: CDR1 SQVTM, CDR2 ANQGSEA. V lost 3 bases and J lost 12, with 20 bases in between. CDR3 in amino acids: CSVDLWGGRGHTF. CDR3 DNA sequence: TGCAGCGTTGATCTGTGGGGTGGACGGGGCCACACCTTC.

The chain combines TRBV10-2 with TRBJ2-7; D uncertain. In germline, CDR1 is WSHSY, CDR2 SAAADI. CDR3 size: 14 residues. The V gene lost 0 bases and the J gene lost 5 bases, with 11 bases spanning the gap. DNA for the CDR3: TGCGCCAGCAGTGAGTCGAATCCGACCCACGAGCAGTACTTC. Residues: CASSESNPTHEQYF.

V gene TRBV7-2 combines with J gene TRBJ1-5; 8 nucleotides align to TRBD1. In germline, CDR1 is SGHTA, CDR2 FQGNSA. Trimming removed 1 base from V and 6 bases from J; junction bases left unmatched: 14. This CDR3 is 18 amino acids long. CDR3 residues: CASSLDPWQGARGQPQHF. CDR3 nucleotides: TGTGCCAGCAGCTTAGATCCCTGGCAGGGGGCGCGGGGTCAGCCCCAGCATTTT. The entire variable domain, with the rest obtained from reference TRBV7-2 and TRBJ1-5, is as follows: GAGVSQSPSNKVTEKGKDVELRCDPISGHTALYWYRQSLGQGLEFLIYFQGNSAPDKSGLPSDRFSAERTGGSVSTLTIQRTQQEDSAVYLCASSLDPWQGARGQPQHFGDGTRLSIL.

The chain links TRBV6-6 to TRBJ2-7, with D possibly TRBD1 on 5 matching bases. Germline CDR1 is MNHNY and CDR2 is SVGAGI (reference sequence). Trimming shortened V by 7 bases and J by 1 base, and 14 bases separated the two germline ends. This CDR3 is built from 14 residues. CDR3 residues: CASNTGLLSYEQYF. The CDR3 DNA reads TGTGCCAGCAATACAGGCCTTCTTTCCTACGAGCAGTACTTC.

This clonotype was seen repeatedly, ten times or more. The chain is built from TRBV6-4 and TRBJ2-1, with 10 bases matching TRBD1. This CDR3 comprises 14 residues. V trimming: 6 bases; J trimming: 6 bases; junction bases outside the gene matches: 5. Germline V gives CDR1 MRHNA, CDR2 SNTAGT. For the CDR3, the DNA is TGTGCCAGCAGCGAGGGACAGGGGACCAATGAGCAGTTCTTC. It translates to CASSEGQGTNEQFF.

V gene TRBV15 combines with J gene TRBJ1-2; D remains unclear. This CDR3 is 13 amino acids long. Germline V gives CDR1 LNHNV, CDR2 YYDKDF (reference sequence). V was pared by 1 base and J by 7 bases, with 10 bases between. The CDR3 sequence is CATSRGEAVGYTF. The DNA of the CDR3 is TGTGCCACCAGCAGAGGCGAAGCGGTTGGCTACACCTTC.